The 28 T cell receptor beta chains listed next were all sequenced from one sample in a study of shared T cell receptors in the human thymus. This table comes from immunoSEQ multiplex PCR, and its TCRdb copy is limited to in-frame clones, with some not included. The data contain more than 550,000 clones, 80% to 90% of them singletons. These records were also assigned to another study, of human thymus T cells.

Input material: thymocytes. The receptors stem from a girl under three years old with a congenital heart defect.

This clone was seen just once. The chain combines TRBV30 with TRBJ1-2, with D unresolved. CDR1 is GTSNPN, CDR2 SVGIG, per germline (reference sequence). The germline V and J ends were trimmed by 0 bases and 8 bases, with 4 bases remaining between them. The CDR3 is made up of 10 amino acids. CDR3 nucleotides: TGTGCCTGGAGTGTACAGGGCTACACCTTC. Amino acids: CAWSVQGYTF. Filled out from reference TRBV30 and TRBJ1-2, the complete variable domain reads SQTIHQWPATLVQPVGSPLSLECTVEGTSNPNLYWYRQAAGRGLQLLFYSVGIGQISSEVPQNLSASRPQDRQFILSSKKLLLSDSGFYLCAWSVQGYTFGSGTRLTVV.

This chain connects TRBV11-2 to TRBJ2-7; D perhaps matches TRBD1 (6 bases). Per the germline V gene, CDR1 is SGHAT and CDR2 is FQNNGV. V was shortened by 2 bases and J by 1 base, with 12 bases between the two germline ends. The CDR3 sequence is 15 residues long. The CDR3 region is CASSLWGTLSYEQYF. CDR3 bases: TGTGCCAGCAGCTTATGGGGGACACTATCCTACGAGCAGTACTTC.

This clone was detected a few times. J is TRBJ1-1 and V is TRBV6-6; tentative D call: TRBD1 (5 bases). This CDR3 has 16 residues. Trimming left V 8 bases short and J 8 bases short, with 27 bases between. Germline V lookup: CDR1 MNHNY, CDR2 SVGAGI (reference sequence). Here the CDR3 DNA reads TGTGCCAGCGCGGGGGTACTTTTGGGGAGTCCCAGAGAAGCTTTCTTT. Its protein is CASAGVLLGSPREAFF.

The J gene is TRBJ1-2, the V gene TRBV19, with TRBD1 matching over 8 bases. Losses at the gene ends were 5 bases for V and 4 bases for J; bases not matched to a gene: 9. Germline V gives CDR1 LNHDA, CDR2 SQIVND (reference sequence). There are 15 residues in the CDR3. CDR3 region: CASSPPGQEPYGYTF. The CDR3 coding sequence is TGTGCCAGTAGTCCCCCGGGACAGGAGCCCTATGGCTACACCTTC.

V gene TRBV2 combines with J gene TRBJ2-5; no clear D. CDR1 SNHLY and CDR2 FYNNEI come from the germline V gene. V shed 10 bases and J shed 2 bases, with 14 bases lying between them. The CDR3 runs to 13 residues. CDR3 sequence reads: CANDYGSQETQYF. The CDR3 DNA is TGTGCCAACGATTACGGGTCACAAGAGACCCAGTACTTC. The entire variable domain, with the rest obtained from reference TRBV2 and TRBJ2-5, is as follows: EPEVTQTPSHQVTQMGQEVILRCVPISNHLYFYWYRQILGQKVEFLVSFYNNEISEKSEIFDDQFSVERPDGSNFTLKIRSTKLEDSAMYFCANDYGSQETQYFGPGTRLLVL.

The CDR3 here is CASIDNREGRNSPLHF. In DNA, the CDR3 is TGTGCCAGCATCGACAATAGGGAGGGCAGGAATTCACCCCTCCACTTT. This chain uses TRBV6-6 with TRBJ1-6; no firm D call. V was clipped by 7 bases and J by 7 bases, with 20 bases between them. CDR3 length: 16 residues. The germline CDR1 and CDR2 sequences are MNHNY and SVGAGI (reference sequence).

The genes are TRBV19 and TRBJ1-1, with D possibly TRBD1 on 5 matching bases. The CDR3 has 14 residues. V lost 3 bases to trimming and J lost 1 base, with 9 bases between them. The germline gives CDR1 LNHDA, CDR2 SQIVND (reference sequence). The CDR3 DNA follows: TGTGCCAGTAGTATGCCAGGGCAGAACACTGAAGCTTTCTTT. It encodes CASSMPGQNTEAFF.

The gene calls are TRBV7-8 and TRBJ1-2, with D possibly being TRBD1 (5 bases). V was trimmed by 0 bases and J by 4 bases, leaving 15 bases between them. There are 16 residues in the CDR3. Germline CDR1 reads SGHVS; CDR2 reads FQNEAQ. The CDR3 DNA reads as TGTGCCAGCAGCTTAGCCTGGGACTCGGGCCCCTATGGCTACACCTTC. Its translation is CASSLAWDSGPYGYTF.

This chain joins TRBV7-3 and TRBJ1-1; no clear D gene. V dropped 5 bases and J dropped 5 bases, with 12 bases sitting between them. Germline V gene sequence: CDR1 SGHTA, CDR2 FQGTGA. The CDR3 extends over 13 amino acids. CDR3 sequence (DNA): TGTGCCAGCAGCCTACCCTCGGGGACTGAAGCTTTCTTT. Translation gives CASSLPSGTEAFF.

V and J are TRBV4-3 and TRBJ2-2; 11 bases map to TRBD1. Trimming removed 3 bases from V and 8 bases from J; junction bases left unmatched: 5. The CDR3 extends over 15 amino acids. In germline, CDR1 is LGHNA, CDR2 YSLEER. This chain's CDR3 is CASSHRDRGEGELFF. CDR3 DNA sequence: TGCGCCAGCAGCCATCGGGACAGGGGGGAGGGGGAGCTGTTTTTT.

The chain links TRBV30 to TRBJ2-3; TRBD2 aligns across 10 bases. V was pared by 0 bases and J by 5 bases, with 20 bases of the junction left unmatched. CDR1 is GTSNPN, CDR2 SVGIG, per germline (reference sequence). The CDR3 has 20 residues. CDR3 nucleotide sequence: TGTGCCTGGAGTGTACGTCTGAGCGGGGGGGCCGGATTTGGCAGAGATACGCAGTATTTT. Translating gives CAWSVRLSGGAGFGRDTQYF.

The CDR3 loop is CASSPPGQGSTGELFF. CDR3 DNA sequence: TGTGCCAGCAGCCCTCCGGGACAGGGCTCCACCGGGGAGCTGTTTTTT. V and J are TRBV7-8 and TRBJ2-2, with 9 bases identical to TRBD1. The germline gives CDR1 SGHVS, CDR2 FQNEAQ. V shed 5 bases, J shed 4 bases, and the junction held 8 bases outside the gene matches. This CDR3 spans 16 amino acids.

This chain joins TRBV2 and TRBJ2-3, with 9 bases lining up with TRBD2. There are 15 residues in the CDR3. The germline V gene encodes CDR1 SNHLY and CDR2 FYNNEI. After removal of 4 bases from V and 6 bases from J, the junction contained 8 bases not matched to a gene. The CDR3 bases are TGTGCCAGCAGTGTCGGAGCGGGGGGCGGCGATACGCAGTATTTT. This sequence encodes CASSVGAGGGDTQYF. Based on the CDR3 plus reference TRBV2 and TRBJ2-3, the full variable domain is EPEVTQTPSHQVTQMGQEVILRCVPISNHLYFYWYRQILGQKVEFLVSFYNNEISEKSEIFDDQFSVERPDGSNFTLKIRSTKLEDSAMYFCASSVGAGGGDTQYFGPGTRLTVL.

CDR3: CASSPGLGGLAGVRRNIQYF. CDR3 DNA sequence: TGTGCCAGCAGTCCAGGCTTGGGAGGACTAGCGGGGGTAAGACGGAACATTCAGTACTTC. This chain links TRBV28 with TRBJ2-4; 13 positions match TRBD2. Germline CDR1 reads MDHEN; CDR2 reads SYDVKM. This CDR3 comprises 20 residues. V was clipped by 5 bases and J by 7 bases; unmatched bases: 20. Drawing the rest from reference TRBV28 and TRBJ2-4, the complete variable domain is DVKVTQSSRYLVKRTGEKVFLECVQDMDHENMFWYRQDPGLGLRLIYFSYDVKMKEKGDIPEGYSVSREKKERFSLILESASTNQTSMYLCASSPGLGGLAGVRRNIQYFGAGTRLSVL.

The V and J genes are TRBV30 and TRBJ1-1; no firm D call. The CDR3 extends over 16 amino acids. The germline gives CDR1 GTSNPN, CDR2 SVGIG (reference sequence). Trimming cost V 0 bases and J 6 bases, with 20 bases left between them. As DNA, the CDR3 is TGTGCCTGGAGTGTACTTTCCGGCAGCGAGAGACCTGAAGCTTTCTTT. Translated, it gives CAWSVLSGSERPEAFF.

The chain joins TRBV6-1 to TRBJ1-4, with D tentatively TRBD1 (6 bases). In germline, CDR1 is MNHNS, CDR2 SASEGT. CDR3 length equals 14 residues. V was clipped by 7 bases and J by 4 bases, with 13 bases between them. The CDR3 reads CASTPSRGNEKLFF. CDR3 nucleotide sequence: TGTGCCAGCACCCCGTCCAGGGGTAATGAAAAACTGTTTTTT.

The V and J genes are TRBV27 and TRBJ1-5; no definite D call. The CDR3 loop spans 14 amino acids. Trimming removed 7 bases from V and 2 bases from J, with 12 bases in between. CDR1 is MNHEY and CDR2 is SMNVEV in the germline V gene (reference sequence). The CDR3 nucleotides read TGTGCCAGCAAGGGAGGAGAAGGCAATCAGCCCCAGCATTTT. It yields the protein CASKGGEGNQPQHF.

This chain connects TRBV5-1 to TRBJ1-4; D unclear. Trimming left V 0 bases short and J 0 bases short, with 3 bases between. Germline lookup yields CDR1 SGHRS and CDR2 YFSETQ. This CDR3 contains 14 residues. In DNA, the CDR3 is TGCGCCAGCAGCTTGGACACAACTAATGAAAAACTGTTTTTT. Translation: CASSLDTTNEKLFF.

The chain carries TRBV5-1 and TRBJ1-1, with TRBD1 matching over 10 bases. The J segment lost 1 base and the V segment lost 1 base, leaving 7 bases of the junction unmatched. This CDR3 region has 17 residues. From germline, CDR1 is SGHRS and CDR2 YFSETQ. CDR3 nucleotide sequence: TGCGCCAGCAGCTTGAGGACAGGGGGATTCGGGAACACTGAAGCTTTCTTT. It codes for CASSLRTGGFGNTEAFF.

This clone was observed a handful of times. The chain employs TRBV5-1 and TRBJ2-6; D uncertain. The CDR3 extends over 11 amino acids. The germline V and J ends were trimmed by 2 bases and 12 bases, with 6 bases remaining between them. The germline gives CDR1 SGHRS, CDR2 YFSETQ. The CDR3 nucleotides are TGCGCCAGCAGCTTCCGTTGCGTCCTGACTTTC. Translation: CASSFRCVLTF.

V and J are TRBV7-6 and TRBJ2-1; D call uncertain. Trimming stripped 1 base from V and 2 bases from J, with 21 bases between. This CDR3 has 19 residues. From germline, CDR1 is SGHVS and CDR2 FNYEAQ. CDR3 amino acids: CASSLVQSFRTLPYNEQFF. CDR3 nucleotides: TGTGCCAGCAGCTTAGTACAGTCCTTTCGAACACTTCCCTACAATGAGCAGTTCTTC.

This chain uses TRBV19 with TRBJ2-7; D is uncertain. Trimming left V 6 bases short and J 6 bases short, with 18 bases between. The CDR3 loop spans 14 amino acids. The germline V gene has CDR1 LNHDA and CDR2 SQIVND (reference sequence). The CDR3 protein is CASRQGPVGREQYF. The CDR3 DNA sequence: TGTGCCAGTAGACAAGGCCCGGTGGGCCGCGAGCAGTACTTC. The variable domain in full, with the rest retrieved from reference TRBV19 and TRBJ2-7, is DGGITQSPKYLFRKEGQNVTLSCEQNLNHDAMYWYRQDPGQGLRLIYYSQIVNDFQKGDIAEGYSVSREKKESFPLTVTSAQKNPTAFYLCASRQGPVGREQYFGPGTRLTVT.

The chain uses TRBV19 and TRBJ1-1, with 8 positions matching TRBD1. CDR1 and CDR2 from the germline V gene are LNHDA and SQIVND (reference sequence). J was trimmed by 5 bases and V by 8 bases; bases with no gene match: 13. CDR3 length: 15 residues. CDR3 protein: CASGPFSGGGTEAFF. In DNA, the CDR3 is TGTGCCAGTGGGCCGTTTTCAGGGGGCGGAACTGAAGCTTTCTTT.

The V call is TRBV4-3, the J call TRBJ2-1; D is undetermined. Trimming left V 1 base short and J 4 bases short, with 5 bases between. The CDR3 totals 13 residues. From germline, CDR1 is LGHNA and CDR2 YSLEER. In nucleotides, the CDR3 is TGCGCCAGCAGCCAAGTTCAATACAATGAGCAGTTCTTC. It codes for CASSQVQYNEQFF.

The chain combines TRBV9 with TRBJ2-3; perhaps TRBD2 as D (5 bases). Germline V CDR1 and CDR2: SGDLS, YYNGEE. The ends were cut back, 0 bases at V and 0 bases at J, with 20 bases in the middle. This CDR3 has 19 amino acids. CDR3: CASSVAPLGLPGSTDTQYF. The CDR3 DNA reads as TGTGCCAGCAGCGTAGCCCCCCTTGGGCTACCGGGGAGCACAGATACGCAGTATTTT.

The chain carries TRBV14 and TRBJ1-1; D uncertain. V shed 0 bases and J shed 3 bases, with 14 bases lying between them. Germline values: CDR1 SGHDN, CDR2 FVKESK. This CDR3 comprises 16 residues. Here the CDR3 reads CASSQDAVRWDTEAFF. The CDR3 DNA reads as TGTGCCAGCAGCCAAGATGCGGTACGGTGGGACACTGAAGCTTTCTTT.

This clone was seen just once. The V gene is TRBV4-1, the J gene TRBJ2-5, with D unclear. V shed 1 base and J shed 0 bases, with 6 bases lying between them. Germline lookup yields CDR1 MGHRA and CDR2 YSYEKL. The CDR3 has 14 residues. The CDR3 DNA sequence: TGCGCCAGCAGCCAAGCGCAGGACCAAGAGACCCAGTACTTC. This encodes CASSQAQDQETQYF.

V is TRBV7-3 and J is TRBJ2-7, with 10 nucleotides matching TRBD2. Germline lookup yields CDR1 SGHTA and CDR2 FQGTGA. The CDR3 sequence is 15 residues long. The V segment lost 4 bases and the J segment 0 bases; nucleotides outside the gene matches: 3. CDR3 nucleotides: TGTGCCAGCAGCTACCTAGCGGGGGACTCCTACGAGCAGTACTTC. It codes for CASSYLAGDSYEQYF.